A single count supports the clone carrying this TCR beta chain. The sample carries other DNA sequences with the same CDR3. The sample belongs to a study of T cell responses to AZD1222 COVID-19 vaccine. Profiling relied on immunoSEQ multiplex PCR, and the TCRdb table lists in-frame clones only, not all of them. The sample lists 150,000 to 200,000 clones, 94% occurring once. This receptor was identified in an adult in good health. The starting material was peripheral blood, obtained on day 0 of AZD1222 vaccination.

In DNA form, the CDR3 reads TGTGCCAGCAGCTCCTCCGGGGGGAACACTGAAGCTTTCTTT. Its protein is CASSSSGGNTEAFF. This chain connects TRBV7-9 to TRBJ1-1; a weak D match, TRBD1 (5 bases). CDR1 is SEHNR, CDR2 FQNEAQ, per germline (reference sequence). V lost 4 bases and J lost 1, with 10 bases in between. The CDR3 is 14 residues long.